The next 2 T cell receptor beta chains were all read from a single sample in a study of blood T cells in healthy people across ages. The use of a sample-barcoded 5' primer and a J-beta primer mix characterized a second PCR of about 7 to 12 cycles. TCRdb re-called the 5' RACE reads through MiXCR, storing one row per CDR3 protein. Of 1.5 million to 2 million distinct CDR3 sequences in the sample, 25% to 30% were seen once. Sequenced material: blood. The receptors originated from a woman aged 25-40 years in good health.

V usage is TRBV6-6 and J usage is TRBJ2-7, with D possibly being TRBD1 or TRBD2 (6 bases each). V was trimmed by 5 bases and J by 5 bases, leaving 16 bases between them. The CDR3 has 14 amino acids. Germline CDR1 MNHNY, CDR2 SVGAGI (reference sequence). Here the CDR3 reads CASSPGGLTHEQYF. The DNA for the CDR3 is TGTGCCAGCAGTCCCGGGGGCCTAACCCACGAGCAGTACTTC.

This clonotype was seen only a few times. CDR3 residues: CASSADRGPNEQFF. DNA of the CDR3: TGTGCCAGCTCCGCGGACAGGGGCCCCAATGAGCAGTTCTTC. The rearrangement joins TRBV18 to TRBJ2-1, with 9 bases aligning to TRBD1. With 6 bases clipped from V and 6 bases from J, the junction kept 6 bases outside the gene matches. The CDR3 contains 14 residues. Germline V gives CDR1 KGHSH, CDR2 LQKENI.